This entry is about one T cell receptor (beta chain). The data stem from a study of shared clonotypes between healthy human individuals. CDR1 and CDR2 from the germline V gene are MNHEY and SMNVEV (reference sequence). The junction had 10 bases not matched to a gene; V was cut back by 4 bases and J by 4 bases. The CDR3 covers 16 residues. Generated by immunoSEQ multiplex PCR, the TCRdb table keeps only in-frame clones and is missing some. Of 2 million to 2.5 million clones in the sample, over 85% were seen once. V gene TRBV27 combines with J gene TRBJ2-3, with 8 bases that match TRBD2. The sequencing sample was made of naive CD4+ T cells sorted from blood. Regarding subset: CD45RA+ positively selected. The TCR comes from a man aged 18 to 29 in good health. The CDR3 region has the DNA TGTGCCAGCAGTTACCTTCGGGGGGGAATGGCAGATACGCAGTATTTT. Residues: CASSYLRGGMADTQYF.